The 31 T cell receptor beta chains reported below all come from one sample, sequenced in a study of blood T cells in healthy people across ages. Combining a sample-barcoded 5' primer with a J-beta primer mix, a second PCR ran for roughly 6 to 11 cycles. Using its own MiXCR run on the 5' RACE reads, TCRdb lists one record per CDR3 protein. The table shows hundreds of thousands of distinct CDR3 sequences, with 20% to 25% occurring only once. This same sample was also taken into another study, of T cells of mothers and their children.

What was sequenced was blood. These receptors all stem from a boy aged 5-17 years in good health.

The V gene is TRBV4-1, the J gene TRBJ1-1, with TRBD1 matching over 10 bases. The junction had 3 bases not matched to a gene; V was cut back by 4 bases and J by 4 bases. The CDR3 runs 14 residues. Germline lookup yields CDR1 MGHRA and CDR2 YSYEKL. CDR3 residues: CASSRTGGGTEAFF. Written as DNA, the CDR3 is TGCGCCAGCAGCCGGACAGGGGGAGGCACTGAAGCTTTCTTT.

The rearrangement links TRBV7-9 to TRBJ1-1; D not resolved. Trimming left V 5 bases short and J 8 bases short, with 9 bases between. In germline, CDR1 is SEHNR, CDR2 FQNEAQ (reference sequence). The length of the CDR3 is 11 residues. CDR3 coding DNA: TGTGCCAGCAGCCCGACGGAAGAAGCTTTCTTT. This encodes CASSPTEEAFF.

J is TRBJ2-7 and V is TRBV15; TRBD2 matches at 8 bases. The CDR3 is 16 amino acids. CDR1 is LNHNV, CDR2 YYDKDF, per germline (reference sequence). V was pared by 6 bases and J by 3 bases, with 13 bases of the junction left unmatched. For the CDR3, the DNA is TGTGCCACCAGTACCCCCAGAGGCGGGGGGCTCTACGAGCAGTACTTC. Translating it yields CATSTPRGGGLYEQYF.

The chain uses TRBV10-3 and TRBJ2-5; 7 nucleotides line up with TRBD2. The J call may be incorrect, as the DNA end agrees better with TRBJ2-1. The CDR3 consists of 15 residues. Germline V lookup: CDR1 ENHRY, CDR2 SYGVKD. This chain's CDR3 is CAISESTSDYNEQFF. The CDR3 DNA sequence: TGTGCCATCAGTGAGAGTACTAGCGACTACAATGAGCAGTTCTTC.

This sequence joins TRBV5-1 and TRBJ2-5, with 11 bases that match TRBD2. The better agreement between TRBJ2-1 and the DNA end casts doubt on the J call. CDR3 length: 17 residues. Germline V gene lookup returns CDR1 SGHRS and CDR2 YFSETQ. CDR3 loop: CASSLVAGGPMDNEQFF. The CDR3 bases are TGCGCCAGCAGCTTGGTAGCGGGAGGGCCGATGGACAATGAGCAGTTCTTC.

V usage is TRBV29-1 and J usage is TRBJ2-5; tentatively, D is TRBD2 (5 bases). V was pared by 4 bases and J by 1 base, with 13 bases between. The CDR3 is 14 residues long. From germline, CDR1 is SQVTM and CDR2 ANQGSEA. The CDR3 spells CSVGGPSPQETQYF. CDR3 coding DNA: TGCAGCGTTGGAGGGCCTAGCCCCCAAGAGACCCAGTACTTC.

The gene calls are TRBV18 and TRBJ2-3; the D gene is possibly TRBD1 (5 bases). The CDR3 is 13 residues long. Per germline, CDR1 KGHSH and CDR2 LQKENI. Trimming cost V 0 bases and J 5 bases, with 6 bases left between them. CDR3 sequence reads: CASSPPGLDTQYF. The CDR3 nucleotides read TGTGCCAGCTCACCACCGGGGCTAGATACGCAGTATTTT.

This sequence joins TRBV11-2 and TRBJ2-5, with TRBD2 identical over 7 bases. Germline assignment: CDR1 SGHAT and CDR2 FQNNGV. V shed 5 bases and J 1 base; nucleotides not matched to a gene: 13. The CDR3 totals 17 residues. The CDR3 loop is CASSLSLGAGLQETQYF. Written as DNA, the CDR3 is TGTGCCAGCAGCCTCTCGCTAGGAGCGGGACTCCAAGAGACCCAGTACTTC.

This clonotype has more than one count but fewer than ten. The chain links TRBV29-1 to TRBJ2-7, with 7 bases fitting TRBD1. This CDR3 has 13 amino acids. Per germline, CDR1 SQVTM and CDR2 ANQGSEA. V was clipped by 3 bases and J by 2 bases; unmatched bases: 4. The DNA of the CDR3 is TGCAGCGTTGAGACAGGGAAGACCTACGAGCAGTACTTC. Protein product: CSVETGKTYEQYF.

This clonotype has only a few counts. The genes are TRBV5-4 and TRBJ2-7; 7 bases map to TRBD2. CDR3 length: 15 amino acids. V lost 0 bases to trimming and J lost 4 bases; unmatched junction nucleotides: 7. The germline V gene encodes CDR1 SGHNT and CDR2 YYREEE (reference sequence). The CDR3 sequence: CASSLVAGDGYEQYF. DNA for the CDR3: TGTGCCAGCAGCTTGGTCGCGGGGGACGGGTACGAGCAGTACTTC.

The chain has TRBV9 and TRBJ2-3; 8 bases fit TRBD2. J was trimmed by 3 bases and V by 5 bases; bases with no gene match: 14. CDR1 and CDR2 from the germline V gene are SGDLS and YYNGEE. The CDR3 has 17 residues. The CDR3 region is CASRPLGSGGHTDTQYF. The CDR3 coding sequence is TGTGCCAGCAGGCCCTTGGGTTCGGGGGGGCATACAGATACGCAGTATTTT.

V and J are TRBV20-1 and TRBJ2-2; tentative D call: TRBD2 (6 bases). Germline assignment: CDR1 DFQATT and CDR2 SNEGSKA (reference sequence). The CDR3 has 14 amino acids. Between the trimmed V and J ends, which lost 3 bases and 6 bases, there was a span of 14 bases. CDR3 nucleotide sequence: TGCAGTGCTAGCACCGGGGGAGGCCCCGGGGAGCTGTTTTTT. Residues: CSASTGGGPGELFF.

The sample holds many counts of this clonotype. The chain couples TRBV7-3 to TRBJ2-7, with D uncertain. This CDR3 spans 13 amino acids. Trimming pared 3 bases from V and 2 bases from J, leaving 8 bases between. Germline V gene sequence: CDR1 SGHTA, CDR2 FQGTGA. The CDR3 coding sequence is TGTGCCAGCAGCTTGGGCCGGACCTACGAGCAGTACTTC. Translating it yields CASSLGRTYEQYF. The full variable domain, rest sourced from reference TRBV7-3 and TRBJ2-7, is GAGVSQTPSNKVTEKGKYVELRCDPISGHTALYWYRQSLGQGPEFLIYFQGTGAADDSGLPNDRFFAVRPEGSVSTLKIQRTERGDSAVYLCASSLGRTYEQYFGPGTRLTVT.

The chain has TRBV20-1 and TRBJ2-4, with D perhaps matching TRBD1 (5 bases). Trimming stripped 1 base from V and 0 bases from J, with 10 bases between. Germline V gene lookup returns CDR1 DFQATT and CDR2 SNEGSKA (reference sequence). This CDR3 spans 15 amino acids. In nucleotides, the CDR3 is TGCAGTGCTAGAGTACAGGACCTAGCCAAAAACATTCAGTACTTC. Translated: CSARVQDLAKNIQYF.

V usage is TRBV12-3 or TRBV12-4 and J usage is TRBJ2-5; TRBD1 might be the D (5 bases). The CDR3 runs 14 residues. V lost 4 bases and J lost 6, with 15 bases in between. CDR3 sequence (DNA): TGTGCCAGCAGTTACGACAGTGGCGGACAGACCCAGTACTTC. Its protein is CASSYDSGGQTQYF.

This clonotype was found a few times. The rearrangement links TRBV12-3 or TRBV12-4 to TRBJ2-7; D is unresolved. The CDR3 extends over 15 amino acids. Trimming shortened V by 6 bases and J by 2 bases, and 17 bases separated the two germline ends. Here the CDR3 reads CASSHLGFGTYEQYF. CDR3 in DNA: TGTGCCAGCAGCCACCTAGGGTTTGGGACCTACGAGCAGTACTTC.

The gene calls are TRBV6-6 and TRBJ2-2; D is possibly TRBD1 (7 bases). The CDR3 sequence is 14 residues long. The ends were cut back, 5 bases at V and 8 bases at J, with 15 bases in the middle. In germline, CDR1 is MNHNY, CDR2 SVGAGI (reference sequence). This CDR3 is CASSGTGEVGELFF. Written as DNA, the CDR3 is TGTGCCAGCAGTGGAACAGGGGAGGTGGGGGAGCTGTTTTTT.

This chain uses TRBV6-5 with TRBJ2-7, with TRBD1 matching over 9 bases. Per germline, CDR1 MNHEY and CDR2 SVGAGI. After removal of 6 bases from V and 3 bases from J, the junction contained 9 bases not matched to a gene. This CDR3 contains 15 residues. CDR3 region: CASRSRWTGDYEQYF. The CDR3 DNA reads as TGTGCCAGCAGAAGCCGCTGGACAGGGGACTACGAGCAGTACTTC.

A few counts support this clonotype. The chain recombines TRBV4-2 with TRBJ2-2, with TRBD2 identical over 7 bases. Trimming took 1 base from V and 3 from J; bases not matched to a gene: 5. CDR3 length: 16 amino acids. Germline CDR1 is LGHNA and CDR2 is YNFKEQ. This CDR3 reads CASSQAGLGDTGELFF. CDR3 DNA: TGTGCCAGCAGCCAAGCTGGACTAGGCGACACCGGGGAGCTGTTTTTT.

The chain combines TRBV5-1 with TRBJ2-3; 11 positions agree with TRBD1. The CDR3 has 15 residues. The junction had 7 bases not matched to a gene; V was cut back by 3 bases and J by 7 bases. The germline V gene has CDR1 SGHRS and CDR2 YFSETQ. CDR3 DNA: TGCGCCAGCAGCTCCCGGGACAGGGGGGAGTATACGCAGTATTTT. Translated, it gives CASSSRDRGEYTQYF.

This clonotype was found a few times. V gene TRBV4-2 combines with J gene TRBJ2-1, with 9 bases aligning to TRBD2. The closer fit of TRBJ2-5 to the DNA end suggests the J call may be wrong. Per the germline V gene, CDR1 is LGHNA and CDR2 is YNFKEQ. The CDR3 contains 15 residues. CDR3 in DNA: TGTGCCAGCACGCCCGGGCTAGCGGGACAAGAGACCCAGTACTTC. Its translation: CASTPGLAGQETQYF.

The CDR3 is CASSPTTGTASYNEQFF. CDR3 nucleotides: TGTGCCAGCAGCCCTACTACCGGGACAGCCTCCTACAATGAGCAGTTCTTC. The chain uses TRBV12-3 or TRBV12-4 and TRBJ2-1; 7 nucleotides line up with TRBD1. Germline trimming cut 6 bases from V and 0 bases from J; bases unmatched to any gene: 11. The CDR3 contains 17 residues.

V and J are TRBV20-1 and TRBJ2-1, with TRBD2 identical over 11 bases. Unmatched junction bases numbered 4, after V lost 5 bases and J lost 4 bases. Germline V lookup: CDR1 DFQATT, CDR2 SNEGSKA (reference sequence). The CDR3 extends over 14 amino acids. In DNA form, the CDR3 reads TGCAGTGCTCCCGGGACTAGCGGATACAATGAGCAGTTCTTC. Its protein product is CSAPGTSGYNEQFF.

The gene calls are TRBV5-1 and TRBJ1-1; D call uncertain. The germline V gene has CDR1 SGHRS and CDR2 YFSETQ. The V end was cut by 0 bases, the J end by 2 bases, with 11 bases between. This CDR3 comprises 15 residues. The CDR3: CASSLVHAPNTEAFF. The CDR3 bases are TGCGCCAGCAGCTTGGTTCACGCCCCCAACACTGAAGCTTTCTTT.

The chain recombines TRBV3-1 with TRBJ2-3; maybe TRBD1 (6 bases). The V end was cut by 4 bases, the J end by 2 bases, with 16 bases between. Germline V lookup: CDR1 LGHDT, CDR2 YNNKEL (reference sequence). This CDR3 is built from 16 residues. CDR3 DNA sequence: TGTGCCAGCAGCCTGCAGGGGCAAAGTCCCACAGATACGCAGTATTTT. It translates to CASSLQGQSPTDTQYF.

The genes are TRBV11-1 and TRBJ2-1; 7 nucleotides match TRBD2. V was pared by 1 base and J by 2 bases, with 23 bases of the junction left unmatched. CDR1 is SGHAT, CDR2 FQDESV, per germline (reference sequence). The CDR3 loop spans 22 amino acids. The CDR3 coding sequence is TGTGCCAGCAGCTTAGTCGCAAGGGCAGAGCGGGGCCAAATAAGCCCCTACAATGAGCAGTTCTTC. It codes for CASSLVARAERGQISPYNEQFF.

This clonotype came up a few times. The chain is built from TRBV10-3 and TRBJ1-1; D is unclear. Trimming removed 0 bases from V and 4 bases from J, with 12 bases in between. Per germline, CDR1 ENHRY and CDR2 SYGVKD. CDR3 size: 15 residues. In nucleotides, the CDR3 is TGTGCCATCAGTGAGTCATTAGAATGGTCCACTGAAGCTTTCTTT. It is translated as CAISESLEWSTEAFF.

The chain is built from TRBV5-8 and TRBJ2-3; TRBD1 aligns across 8 bases. Germline CDR1 SGHTS, CDR2 YDEGEE. V was clipped by 4 bases and J by 2 bases; unmatched bases: 3. The CDR3 runs to 14 residues. The CDR3 here is CASSMTGVTDTQYF. The CDR3 DNA sequence: TGTGCCAGCAGCATGACAGGGGTCACAGATACGCAGTATTTT.

The J gene is TRBJ2-1, the V gene TRBV18; D gene unclear. V was trimmed by 0 bases and J by 7 bases, leaving 13 bases between them. The CDR3 has 15 residues. The germline CDR1 and CDR2 sequences are KGHSH and LQKENI. The CDR3 DNA sequence: TGTGCCAGCTCACCACCTGATTACGGGTTGAATGAGCAGTTCTTC. Translated: CASSPPDYGLNEQFF.

This chain joins TRBV6-2 or TRBV6-3 and TRBJ2-1; 7 bases map to TRBD2. V lost 5 bases and J lost 4; bases outside the gene matches: 11. This CDR3 contains 16 residues. Per the germline V gene, CDR1 is MNHEY and CDR2 is SVGEGT. The CDR3 nucleotides read TGTGCCAGCAGTCCAACCCGGGACTACTTATACAATGAGCAGTTCTTC. It codes for CASSPTRDYLYNEQFF.

The genes are TRBV5-1 and TRBJ2-2; D not certain. Deletions cut 3 bases from V and 6 bases from J, with 12 bases between. The CDR3 is 14 amino acids. The germline V gene has CDR1 SGHRS and CDR2 YFSETQ. CDR3 in amino acids: CASSSDVESGELFF. The CDR3 DNA is TGCGCCAGCAGCTCCGACGTAGAATCCGGGGAGCTGTTTTTT. Combining the CDR3 with reference TRBV5-1 and TRBJ2-2 gives the whole variable domain KAGVTQTPRYLIKTRGQQVTLSCSPISGHRSVSWYQQTPGQGLQFLFEYFSETQRNKGNFPGRFSGRQFSNSRSEMNVSTLELGDSALYLCASSSDVESGELFFGEGSRLTVL.